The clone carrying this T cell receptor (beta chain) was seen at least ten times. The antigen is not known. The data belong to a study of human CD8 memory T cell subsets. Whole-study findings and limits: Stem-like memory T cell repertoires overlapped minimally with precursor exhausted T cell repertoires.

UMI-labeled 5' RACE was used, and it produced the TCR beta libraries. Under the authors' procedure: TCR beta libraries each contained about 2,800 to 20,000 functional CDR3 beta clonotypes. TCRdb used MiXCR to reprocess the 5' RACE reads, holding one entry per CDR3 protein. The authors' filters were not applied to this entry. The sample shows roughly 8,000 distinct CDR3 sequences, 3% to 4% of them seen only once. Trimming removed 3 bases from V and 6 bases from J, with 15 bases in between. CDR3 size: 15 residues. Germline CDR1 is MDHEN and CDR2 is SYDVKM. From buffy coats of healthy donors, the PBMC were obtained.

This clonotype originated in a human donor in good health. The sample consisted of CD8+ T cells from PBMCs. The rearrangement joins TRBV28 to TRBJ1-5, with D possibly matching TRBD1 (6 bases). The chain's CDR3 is CASSLGHGDTQPQHF. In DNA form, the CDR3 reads TGTGCCAGCAGTTTGGGACATGGCGACACTCAGCCCCAGCATTTT.